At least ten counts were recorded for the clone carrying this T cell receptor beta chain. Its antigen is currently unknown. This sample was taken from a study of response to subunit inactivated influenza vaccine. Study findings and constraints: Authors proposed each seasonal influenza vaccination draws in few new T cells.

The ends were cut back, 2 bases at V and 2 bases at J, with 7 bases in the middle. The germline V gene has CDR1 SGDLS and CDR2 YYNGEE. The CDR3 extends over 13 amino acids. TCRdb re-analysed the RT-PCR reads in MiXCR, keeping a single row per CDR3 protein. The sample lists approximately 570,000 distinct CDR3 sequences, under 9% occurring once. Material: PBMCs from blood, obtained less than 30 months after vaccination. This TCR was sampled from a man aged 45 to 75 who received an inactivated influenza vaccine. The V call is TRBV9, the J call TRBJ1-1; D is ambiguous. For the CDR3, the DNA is TGTGCCAGCAGCGTTTCGGGAAACACTGAAGCTTTCTTT. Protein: CASSVSGNTEAFF.